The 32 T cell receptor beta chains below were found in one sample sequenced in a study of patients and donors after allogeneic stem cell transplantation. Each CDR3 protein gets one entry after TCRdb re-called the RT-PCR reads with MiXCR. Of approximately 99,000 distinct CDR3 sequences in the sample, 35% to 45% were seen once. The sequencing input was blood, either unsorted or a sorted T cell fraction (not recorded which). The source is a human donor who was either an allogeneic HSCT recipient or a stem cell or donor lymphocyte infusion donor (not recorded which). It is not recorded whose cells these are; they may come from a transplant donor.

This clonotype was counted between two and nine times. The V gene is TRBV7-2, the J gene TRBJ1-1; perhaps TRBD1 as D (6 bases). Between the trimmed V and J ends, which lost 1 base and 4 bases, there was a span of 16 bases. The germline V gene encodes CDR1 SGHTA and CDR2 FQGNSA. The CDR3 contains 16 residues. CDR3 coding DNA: TGTGCCAGCAGCTTAGAGGGGGGCAGGGTTCGCACTGAAGCTTTCTTT. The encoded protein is CASSLEGGRVRTEAFF. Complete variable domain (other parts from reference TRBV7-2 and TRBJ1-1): GAGVSQSPSNKVTEKGKDVELRCDPISGHTALYWYRQSLGQGLEFLIYFQGNSAPDKSGLPSDRFSAERTGGSVSTLTIQRTQQEDSAVYLCASSLEGGRVRTEAFFGQGTRLTVV.

The CDR3 loop reads CASSLGASKYYEQYF. DNA of the CDR3: TGTGCCAGCAGTTTAGGCGCTTCCAAGTACTACGAGCAGTACTTC. V gene TRBV12-3 or TRBV12-4 combines with J gene TRBJ2-7, with unresolved D. V was shortened by 1 base and J by 3 bases, with 13 bases between the two germline ends. This CDR3 region has 15 residues.

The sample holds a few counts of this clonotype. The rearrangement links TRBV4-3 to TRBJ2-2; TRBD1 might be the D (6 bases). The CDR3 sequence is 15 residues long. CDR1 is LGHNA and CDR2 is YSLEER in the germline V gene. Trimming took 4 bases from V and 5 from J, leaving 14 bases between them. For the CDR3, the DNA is TGCGCCAGCAGCCCGGGGACATGGCAAACCGGGGAGCTGTTTTTT. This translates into CASSPGTWQTGELFF.

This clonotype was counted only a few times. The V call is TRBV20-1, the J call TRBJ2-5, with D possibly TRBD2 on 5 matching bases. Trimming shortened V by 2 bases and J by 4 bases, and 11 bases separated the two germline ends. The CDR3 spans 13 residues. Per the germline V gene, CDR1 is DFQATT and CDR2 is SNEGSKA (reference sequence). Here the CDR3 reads CSARYEGTETQYF. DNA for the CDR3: TGCAGTGCTAGATACGAGGGCACAGAGACCCAGTACTTC.

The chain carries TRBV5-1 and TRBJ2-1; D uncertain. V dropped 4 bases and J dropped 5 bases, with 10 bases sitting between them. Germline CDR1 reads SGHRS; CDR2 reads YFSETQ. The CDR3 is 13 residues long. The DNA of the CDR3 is TGCGCCAGCAGCCCAAAATCCAACAATGAGCAGTTCTTC. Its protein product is CASSPKSNNEQFF.

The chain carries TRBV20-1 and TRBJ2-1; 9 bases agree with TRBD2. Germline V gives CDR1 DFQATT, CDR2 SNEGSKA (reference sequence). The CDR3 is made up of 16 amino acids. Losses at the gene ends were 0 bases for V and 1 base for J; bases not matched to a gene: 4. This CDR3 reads CSARDQAGGSYNEQFF. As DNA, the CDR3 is TGCAGTGCTAGAGATCAGGCGGGAGGGTCCTACAATGAGCAGTTCTTC.

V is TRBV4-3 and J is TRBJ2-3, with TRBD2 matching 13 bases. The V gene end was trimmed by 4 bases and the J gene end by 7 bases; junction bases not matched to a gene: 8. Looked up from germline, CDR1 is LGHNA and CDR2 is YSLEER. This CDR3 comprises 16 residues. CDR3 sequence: CASSLRTSGSGHTQYF. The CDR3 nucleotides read TGCGCCAGCAGCCTTCGGACTAGCGGGAGTGGGCATACGCAGTATTTT.

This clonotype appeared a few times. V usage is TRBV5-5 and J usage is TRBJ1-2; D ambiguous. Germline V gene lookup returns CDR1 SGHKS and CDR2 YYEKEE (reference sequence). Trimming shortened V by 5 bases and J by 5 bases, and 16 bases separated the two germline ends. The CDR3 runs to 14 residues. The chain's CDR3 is CASSFPGRSYGYTF. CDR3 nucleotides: TGTGCCAGCAGTTTCCCTGGGCGGTCTTATGGCTACACCTTC.

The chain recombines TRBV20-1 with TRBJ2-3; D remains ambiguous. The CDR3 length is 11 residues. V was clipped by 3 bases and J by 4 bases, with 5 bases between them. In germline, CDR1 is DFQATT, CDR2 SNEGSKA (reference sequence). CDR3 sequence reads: CSASSADTQYF. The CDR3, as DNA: TGCAGTGCTAGCTCGGCAGATACGCAGTATTTT.

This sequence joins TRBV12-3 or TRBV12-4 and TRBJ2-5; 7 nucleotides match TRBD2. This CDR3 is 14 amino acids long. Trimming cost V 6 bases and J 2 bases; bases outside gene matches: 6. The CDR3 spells CASSPIAGQETQYF. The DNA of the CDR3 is TGTGCCAGCAGCCCCATAGCGGGTCAAGAGACCCAGTACTTC.

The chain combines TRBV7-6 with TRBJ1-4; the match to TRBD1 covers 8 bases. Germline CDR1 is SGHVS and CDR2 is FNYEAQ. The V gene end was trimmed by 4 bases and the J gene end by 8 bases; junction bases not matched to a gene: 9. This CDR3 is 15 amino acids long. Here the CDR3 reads CASSSPQGAREKLFF. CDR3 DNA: TGTGCCAGCAGCTCCCCCCAGGGGGCGAGAGAAAAACTGTTTTTT.

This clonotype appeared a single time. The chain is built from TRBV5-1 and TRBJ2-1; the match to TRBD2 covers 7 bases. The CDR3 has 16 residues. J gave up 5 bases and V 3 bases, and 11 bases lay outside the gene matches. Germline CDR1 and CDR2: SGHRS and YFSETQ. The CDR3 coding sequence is TGCGCCAGCAGCTCTCGACTTCCAGCGGGAAACAATGAGCAGTTCTTC. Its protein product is CASSSRLPAGNNEQFF.

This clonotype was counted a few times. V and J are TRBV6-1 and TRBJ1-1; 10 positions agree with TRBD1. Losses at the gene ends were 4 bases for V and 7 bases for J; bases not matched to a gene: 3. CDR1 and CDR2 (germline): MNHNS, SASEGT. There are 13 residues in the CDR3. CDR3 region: CASSVRDRGEAFF. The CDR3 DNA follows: TGTGCCAGCAGTGTCCGGGACAGGGGTGAAGCTTTCTTT.

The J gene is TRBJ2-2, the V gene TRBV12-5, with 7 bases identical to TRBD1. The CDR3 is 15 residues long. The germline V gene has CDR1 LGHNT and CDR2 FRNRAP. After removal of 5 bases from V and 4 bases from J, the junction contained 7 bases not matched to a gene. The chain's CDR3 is CASGPDRDTTGELFF. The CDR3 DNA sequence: TGTGCTAGTGGTCCCGACAGGGACACCACCGGGGAGCTGTTTTTT.

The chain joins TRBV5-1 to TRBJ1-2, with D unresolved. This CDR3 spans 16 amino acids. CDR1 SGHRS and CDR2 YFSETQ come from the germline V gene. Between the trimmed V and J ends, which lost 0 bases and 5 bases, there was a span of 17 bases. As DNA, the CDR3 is TGCGCCAGCAGCTTGGGATGGGTCAATGGGAGGTATGGCTACACCTTC. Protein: CASSLGWVNGRYGYTF.

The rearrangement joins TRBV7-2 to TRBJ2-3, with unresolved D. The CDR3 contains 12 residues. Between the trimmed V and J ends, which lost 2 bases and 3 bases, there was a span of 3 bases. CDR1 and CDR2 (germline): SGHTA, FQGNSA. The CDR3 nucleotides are TGTGCCAGCAGCTTACTAACAGATACGCAGTATTTT. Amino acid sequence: CASSLLTDTQYF.

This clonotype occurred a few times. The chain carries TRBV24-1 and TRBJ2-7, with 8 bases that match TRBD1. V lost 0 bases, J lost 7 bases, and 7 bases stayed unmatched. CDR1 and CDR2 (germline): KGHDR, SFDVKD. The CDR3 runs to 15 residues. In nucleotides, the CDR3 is TGTGCCACCAGTGATTTGGGGGACAGGTCGGGAGAGCAGTACTTC. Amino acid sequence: CATSDLGDRSGEQYF.

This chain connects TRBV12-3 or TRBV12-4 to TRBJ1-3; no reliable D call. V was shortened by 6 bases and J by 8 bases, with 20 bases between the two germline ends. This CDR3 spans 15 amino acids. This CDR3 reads CASRLPGIIRDTIYF. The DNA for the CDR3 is TGTGCCAGCAGACTCCCTGGAATAATAAGAGACACCATATATTTT.

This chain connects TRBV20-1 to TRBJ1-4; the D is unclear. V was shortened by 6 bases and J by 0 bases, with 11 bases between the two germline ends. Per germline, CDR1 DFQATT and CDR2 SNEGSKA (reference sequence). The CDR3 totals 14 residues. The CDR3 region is CSATNPATNEKLFF. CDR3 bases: TGCAGTGCCACCAATCCCGCAACTAATGAAAAACTGTTTTTT.

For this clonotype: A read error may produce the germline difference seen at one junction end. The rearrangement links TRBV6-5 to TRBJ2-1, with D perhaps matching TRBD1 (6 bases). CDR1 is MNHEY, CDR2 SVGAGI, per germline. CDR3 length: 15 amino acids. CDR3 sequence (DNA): TGTGCCAGCAGCACCCACCGAGGGGGTTGGCAGCCACCACGTTTC. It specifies CASSTHRGGWQPPRF.

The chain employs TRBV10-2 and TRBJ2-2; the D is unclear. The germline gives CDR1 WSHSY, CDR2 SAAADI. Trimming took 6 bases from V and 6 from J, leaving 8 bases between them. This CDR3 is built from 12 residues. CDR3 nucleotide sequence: TGCGCCAGCAGAGTAGGGCCCGGGGAGCTGTTTTTT. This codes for CASRVGPGELFF.

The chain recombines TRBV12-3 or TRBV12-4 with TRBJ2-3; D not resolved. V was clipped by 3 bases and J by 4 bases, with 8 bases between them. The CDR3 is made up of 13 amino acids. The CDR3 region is CASSFGDPDTQYF. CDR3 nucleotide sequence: TGTGCCAGCAGTTTTGGTGATCCAGATACGCAGTATTTT.

CDR3 in DNA: TGTGCCAGCAGCTTTATGGTGCCCACAGATACGCAGTATTTT. Amino acid sequence: CASSFMVPTDTQYF. The rearrangement joins TRBV11-2 to TRBJ2-3; D ambiguous. Between the trimmed V and J ends, which lost 3 bases and 2 bases, there was a span of 9 bases. CDR1 and CDR2 from the germline V gene are SGHAT and FQNNGV. The CDR3 contains 14 residues.

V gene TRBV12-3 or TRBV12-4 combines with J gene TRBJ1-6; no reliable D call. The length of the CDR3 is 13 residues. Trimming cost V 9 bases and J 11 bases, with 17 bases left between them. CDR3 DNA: TGTGCCAGTCAGAGATTAGGGTGGACACCCCTCCACTTT. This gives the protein CASQRLGWTPLHF.

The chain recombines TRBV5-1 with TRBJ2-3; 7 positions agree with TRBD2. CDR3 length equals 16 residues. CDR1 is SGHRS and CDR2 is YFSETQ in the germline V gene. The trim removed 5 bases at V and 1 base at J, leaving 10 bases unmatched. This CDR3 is CASSRDGTSGTDTQYF. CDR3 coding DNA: TGCGCCAGCAGTCGGGATGGTACTAGCGGCACAGATACGCAGTATTTT.

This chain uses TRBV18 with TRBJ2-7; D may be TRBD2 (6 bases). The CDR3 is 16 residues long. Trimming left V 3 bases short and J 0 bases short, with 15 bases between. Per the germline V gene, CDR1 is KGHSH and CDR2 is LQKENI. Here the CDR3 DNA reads TGTGCCAGCTCACCGTACGCGGGACTGAACTCCTACGAGCAGTACTTC. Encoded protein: CASSPYAGLNSYEQYF.

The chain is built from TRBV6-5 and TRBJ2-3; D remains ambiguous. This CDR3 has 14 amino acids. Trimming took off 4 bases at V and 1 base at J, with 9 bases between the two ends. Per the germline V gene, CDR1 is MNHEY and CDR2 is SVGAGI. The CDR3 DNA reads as TGTGCCAGCAGTTTAGGTTCCGGCACAGATACGCAGTATTTT. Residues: CASSLGSGTDTQYF.

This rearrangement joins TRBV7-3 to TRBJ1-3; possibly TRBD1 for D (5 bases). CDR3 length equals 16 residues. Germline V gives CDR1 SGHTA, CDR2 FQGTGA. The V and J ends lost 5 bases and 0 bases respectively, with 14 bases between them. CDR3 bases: TGTGCCAGCAGCGACGATAGACAGAGCTCTGGAAACACCATATATTTT. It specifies CASSDDRQSSGNTIYF.

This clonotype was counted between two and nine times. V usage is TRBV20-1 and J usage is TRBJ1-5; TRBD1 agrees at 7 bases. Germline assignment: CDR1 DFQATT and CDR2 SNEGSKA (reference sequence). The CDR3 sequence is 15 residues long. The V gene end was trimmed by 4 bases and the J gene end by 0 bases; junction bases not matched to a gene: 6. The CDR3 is CSAKKQGHSNQPQHF. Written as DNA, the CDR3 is TGCAGTGCTAAAAAACAGGGGCATAGCAATCAGCCCCAGCATTTT.

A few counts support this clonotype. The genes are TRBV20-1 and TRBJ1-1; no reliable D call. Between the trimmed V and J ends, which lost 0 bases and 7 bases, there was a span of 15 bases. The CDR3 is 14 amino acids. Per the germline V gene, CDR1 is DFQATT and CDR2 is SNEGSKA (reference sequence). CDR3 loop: CSARDGSRPVEAFF. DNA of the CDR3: TGCAGTGCTAGAGATGGTTCACGCCCCGTTGAAGCTTTCTTT.

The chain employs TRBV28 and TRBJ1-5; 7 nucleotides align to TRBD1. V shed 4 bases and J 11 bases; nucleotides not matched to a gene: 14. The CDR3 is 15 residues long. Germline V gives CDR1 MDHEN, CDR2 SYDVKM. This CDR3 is CASSSPRGQAGAQHF. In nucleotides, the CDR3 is TGTGCCAGCAGTTCTCCTAGGGGGCAAGCGGGGGCCCAGCATTTT.

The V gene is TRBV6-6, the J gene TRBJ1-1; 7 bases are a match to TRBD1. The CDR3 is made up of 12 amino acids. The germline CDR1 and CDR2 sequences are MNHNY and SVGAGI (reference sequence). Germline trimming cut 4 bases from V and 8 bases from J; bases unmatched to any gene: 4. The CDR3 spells CASSSRQGEAFF. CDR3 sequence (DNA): TGTGCCAGCAGTTCCAGACAGGGCGAAGCTTTCTTT.